The T cell receptor delta chain described here comes from a study of γδ T cells in repeated Plasmodium falciparum infection. Germline-derived CDR1 and CDR2 are TSWWSYY and QGS. Trimming removed 3 bases from V and 6 bases from J; junction bases left unmatched: 42. This CDR3 contains 27 residues. TCRdb called clones from the multiplex PCR reads again using CATT. The table includes roughly 93,000 delta-chain clones, 0.75% to 1% detected once. Gammadelta T cells were flow-sorted from PBMC into Vgamma9/Vdelta2+ and Vdelta2-negative populations for bulk analysis. The sequence was obtained from a pool of human donors (malaria-infected and uninfected, not separated). What was sequenced was gamma-delta T cells from blood. The rearrangement links TRDV1 to TRDJ2; 8 bases agree with TRDD3. Here the J gene came from matching the DNA to germline, since TCRdb omits it. The CDR3 loop is CALGDSANEFPRGTEILTIGGSAQLFF. CDR3 nucleotide sequence: TGTGCTCTTGGGGACTCCGCAAACGAATTTCCGCGGGGGACTGAAATTTTAACTATTGGGGGATCAGCACAACTCTTCTTT.